The clone carrying this T cell receptor (beta chain) was recorded many times. These data come from a study of blood T cell repertoires in COVID-19. About the research overall: Sources were T cells, B-cell-depleted T cells, or PBMCs; the material itself was cDNA or gDNA.

J gave up 6 bases and V 2 bases, and 4 bases lay outside the gene matches. CDR1 and CDR2 from the germline V gene are SGHTA and FQGTGA. This CDR3 comprises 15 residues. Authors' data handling: Estimates of nucleated cell counts were drawn from the amplification of reference gene primers. Data came from immunoSEQ multiplex PCR; TCRdb stores just in-frame clones and leaves some out. Clonal size and the V and J genes are those of that table, whereas D and trimming came from the DNA. The sample lists 470,000 or so clones, roughly 85% occurring once. This chain joins TRBV7-3 and TRBJ2-1; 10 bases are shared with TRBD2. The sample comprised peripheral blood. This receptor was taken from a human donor in a cohort sampled during active COVID-19. This CDR3 is CASSLLAGVPNEQFF. CDR3 in DNA: TGTGCCAGCAGCTTACTAGCGGGAGTCCCCAATGAGCAGTTCTTC.